This T cell receptor beta chain was identified during a study of blood T cell repertoires in COVID-19. Here immunoSEQ multiplex PCR was the method, and the copy in TCRdb shows in-frame clones only, minus some. The data show 110,000 or so clones, with around 84% seen just once and more than 3% held by the top ten. Germline V gene sequence: CDR1 MNHEY, CDR2 SVGAGI. V dropped 2 bases and J dropped 7; count of bases not matched to a gene: 9. There are 16 residues in the CDR3. V and J are TRBV6-5 and TRBJ2-3, with 10 bases lining up with TRBD2. The TCR comes from a man between 40 and 49 years old with acute or convalescent COVID-19. The sample was peripheral blood. This CDR3 is CASSYGAGGPGYTQYF. CDR3 coding DNA: TGTGCCAGCAGTTACGGAGCGGGGGGGCCGGGGTATACGCAGTATTTT.